The source of this TCR beta chain is a study of blood T cell repertoires in COVID-19. As for the study in general: The United States, Italy and Spain supplied acute and convalescent COVID-19 samples. T cells, B-cell-depleted T cells, or PBMCs provided the cDNA or gDNA that served as material.

This CDR3 has 16 residues. V was clipped by 1 base and J by 5 bases, with 19 bases between them. CDR1 and CDR2 (germline): SGHNT, YYREEE (reference sequence). Per the study methods: It was from reference gene primer amplification that nucleated cell counts were estimated. The data were produced by immunoSEQ multiplex PCR, yet TCRdb's version contains in-frame clones alone and is incomplete. The V and J calls and clone size were taken over from that table, and D and trimming were inferred from the DNA. The sample holds 170,000 or so clones, around 89% seen once. Sequencing used peripheral blood. The origin of this receptor is a man aged 18-30 years who had recovered from COVID-19. J is TRBJ2-7 and V is TRBV5-4; D possibly corresponds to TRBD2 (6 bases). Here the CDR3 reads CASSLQIKGREDEQYF. The CDR3 nucleotides read TGTGCCAGCAGCTTGCAGATAAAAGGCAGGGAGGACGAGCAGTACTTC.